This TCR beta chain was documented in a study of cytomegalovirus exposure and HLA in healthy donors (dated by TCRdb to 2016 to 2017). Background on the whole study: In an earlier analysis of 587 of the donors, 276 Gb of sequence data and 100 million or so unique TCR beta sequences from some 170 million T cells were reported. On average, approximately 250,000 unique TCR beta nucleotide sequences were sequenced per donor among 398 genotyped donors of the cohort, with roughly 18% of those sequences being non-productive. An early release covering around 630 HLA-typed donors comprised approximately 290 gigabases of sequencing data and tens of millions of unique TCR sequences. The study aimed to test whether signatures of past pathogen exposure could be identified by cataloging public T cell receptors. Along with the roughly 700-subject first cohort, a separate validation cohort of around 110 different subjects was used. All discovery cohort repertoires had been generated using a single sequencing platform. Class I and class II HLA loci were covered by the typing at four-digit resolution. A later analysis re-analyzed previously published TCR beta repertoires from 660 or so donors and added high-resolution HLA genotyping to study TCR occurrence patterns. Typing coverage varied by locus: roughly 629-640 donors for A, B, C, DRB1 and DQB1; more than 500 for DQA1; some 610 for DPA1; roughly 450 for DPB1. The T cell repertoires of 666 subjects were profiled by immunosequencing and related to cytomegalovirus serostatus. Four or five DR-DQ haplotypes were handled as single units for association and clustering because linkage in the cohort was strong. An earlier analysis of around 640 of the donors used high-throughput TCR beta sequencing to judge whether each TCR beta V gene segment behaved as functional or pseudogenic. The study combined high-throughput TCR immunosequencing, statistical association of individual TCRs with disease status, and machine learning to predict cytomegalovirus infection status. Of the 398 genotyped donors, approximately 82% fell in the genetic ancestry cluster associated with self-reported Caucasian donors. Donor age, sex, ethnicity and CMV serostatus were compiled alongside the repertoire data. In a later genetic analysis, genome-wide SNP genotypes for about 55% of the roughly 700 donors were used, and that subset was treated as a discovery cohort. The later analysis used no new phenotypic data to find candidate immune exposures, relying instead on TCR beta sequences and their occurrence across donors.

CDR1 MDHEN and CDR2 SYDVKM were looked up in the germline V gene. V and J are truncated by 3 bases and 11 bases respectively, leaving an intervening sequence of 29 bases. The CDR3 holds 19 amino acids from the cysteine to the phenylalanine. Only CDR3 DNA remains: 57 bases, in frame from the first base. The cohort comprised 670 or so healthy bone marrow donors. Cohort members were all nominally healthy when sampled, although unrecorded immune exposures were likely present. The donor tested CMV seronegative, placing the donor among the 352 seronegative members of the cohort. A peripheral blood sample was provided by each donor, and peripheral blood mononuclear cells were used for TCR beta sequencing. The Qiagen DNeasy Blood Extraction Kit was used to extract genomic DNA from the blood cell samples. The library was made by the immunoSEQ multiplex PCR assay. For the multiplex PCR, a mixture combining 60 forward primers for TCR Vbeta segments and 13 reverse primers for TCR Jbeta segments was used. The CDR3 region of rearranged TCR beta genes was amplified from genomic DNA by a multiplex PCR assay. The amplified TCR beta libraries were sequenced on the Illumina HiSeq System as 87-base-pair reads. The study's own analysis went as follows. A later analysis tallied 70 million to 100 million unique TCR beta chains across the 666 repertoires, and about 10 million of those chains were shared by two or more donors. To remove PCR and sequencing errors, raw reads were error-corrected and collapsed into unique sequences using a nearest-neighbor algorithm that merged closely related sequences. CDR3 sequences were aligned to IMGT reference sequences to assign V, D and J gene segments. For a sequence to be retained, a match of at least six nucleotides to both a V gene segment and a J gene segment was required. Rearrangements were called productive when the CDR3 lacked stop codons and stayed in frame with V and J; all others were non-productive. CDR3 was defined by IMGT convention, running from the second conserved V-encoded cysteine to the conserved J-encoded phenylalanine. The earlier analysis of about 500 of the donors excluded sequences that lacked an unambiguous match to a single V gene segment. An earlier analysis of 587 of the donors classified V segments as functional when productive rearrangements were above 56.7% and as segregating when the standard deviation between donors was above 5%. A statistical classification framework was built for diagnosing cytomegalovirus status from the catalog of TCR beta chain sequences. A later analysis assigned V and J genes by comparing TCR nucleotide sequences with IMGT/GENE-DB human TR gene sequences. Using the TCRdist pipeline, a later analysis assigned CDR3 sequences along with most-parsimonious VDJ recombination scenarios. In a later analysis, each TCR beta chain was defined by its CDR3 amino acid sequence together with its V-gene family, and reads lacking a unique V-gene family were excluded. As a way to deal with suspected cross-contamination and a sequencing artifact, a later analysis dropped nearly 600 nucleotide sequences that were highly shared and had low generation probability. A later analysis calculated a clonal expansion index for each public chain from normalized within-repertoire ranks of inferred template counts. Generation probabilities in a later analysis came from a VDJ recombination model fitted to out-of-frame rearrangements, and those results were checked against IGoR. In a later analysis, TCR-TCR, TCR-HLA and TCR-CMV co-occurrence was scored with hypergeometric tests, and a repertoire-size bias correction was applied to TCR pairs. A later analysis estimated false discovery rates by permuting HLA or CMV assignments 20 times. In a later analysis, co-occurring TCRs were grouped using DBSCAN, and TCRdist sequence similarity was added for clustering within HLA-allele-positive subsets. Repertoires with fewer than 30,000 or more than 120,000 public chains, plus five repertoires with anomalous nucleotide sharing, were excluded from co-occurrence clustering. In its TCRdb copy, this immuneACCESS table keeps in-frame sequences only and misses some clones. Where compared with another copy, unresolved V genes explain less than half of these, and the others have no known cause. The D gene and trimming were derived from the DNA, and the V and J assignments and clone size from that table. The sample yields more than 200,000 clones; 65% to 80% were counted once. Of the sample, 15% to 19% is held by the ten largest clones.

The table lists this clone with a few counts. What this receptor recognizes is not known. Base qualities were left out, and no much larger clone turns up one base away. General conclusions and limits of the study: Presence/absence analyses assumed roughly uniform sequencing depth across donors, an assumption that may not hold. The authors suggested that the approach could potentially be generalized to other disease states and immunological phenotypes. In a later genetic analysis, fewer N-insertions in productive TCRs were reported among donors in an Asian-associated ancestry cluster than the approximately 710-donor mean. While some public TCRs were present in many individuals, most TCR sequences turned up only very rarely across donors. The classifier was reported to diagnose cytomegalovirus status with high specificity and sensitivity in both the original cohort and the validation cohort. In a later analysis, HLA-associated TCR beta chains were found to be more clonally expanded and to have lower generation probabilities than equally common non-associated chains. A later analysis associated 16,951 TCR beta sequences with specific HLA alleles at a false discovery rate of 0.05. A group of highly shared sequence variants was considered likely to be a technical artifact of the sequencing pipeline. A total of roughly 160 TCR beta chains were listed by the study as associated with cytomegalovirus. Assigning TCR associations to individual alleles was difficult when HLA alleles, especially DR and DQ, strongly co-occurred. A further reported finding was that TCR beta sequences accurately predicted the HLA-A and HLA-B alleles for most subjects in the first cohort. A few of the identified cytomegalovirus-associated TCR beta chains were confirmed in vitro to be specific for cytomegalovirus antigens. A later analysis reported that several top co-occurrence clusters appeared linked to parvovirus B19, influenza, CMV and Epstein-Barr virus. HLA typing was unavailable for some donors at each locus, so association tests used only the typed subset. The cohort was sequenced for TCR beta chains only, and without alpha or paired-chain data the features that could be detected were limited. Some IMGT-functional V segments, including TRBV6-2 and TRBV6-3, could not be told apart with the 87-base-pair reads, so those segments were excluded. The earlier analysis of a few hundred of the donors excluded roughly 16 rarely observed V segments, including chromosome 9 orphons, because counts were too low. Broadly in line with IMGT annotations, most TCR beta V segments showed up in productive rearrangements about 87% or about 30% of the time in an earlier analysis of approximately 640 of the donors. The only immune exposure information available for the cohort was CMV serostatus. A later analysis found that TCR association rates varied across HLA loci, with DRB1 alleles showing the most associated TCRs and HLA-C alleles the fewest. According to a later analysis, most CMV-associated TCR beta chains appeared to be HLA-restricted, and the HLA associations seemed to be driven largely by CMV exposure. An association between a missense DCLRE1C variant and V-gene and J-gene trimming of TCR beta chains was found in a later genetic analysis and replicated in an independent cohort. Correlated functional status among segregating V segments might be attributable to linkage disequilibrium, but an unknown experimental factor could not be ruled out.

Source material: PBMCs. This receptor was taken from a man aged 40-55 years in good health and CMV-seronegative. Rearrangement joined TRBV28 to TRBJ2-6; a tentative D match to TRBD1 spans 6 bases. DNA sequence: TGTGCCAGCAGTTTCCACCGGGACATCGCTTCTCTGGGGCCATACGTCCTGACTTTC. Its protein reads: CASSFHRDIASLGPYVLTF.